Each of the 23 T cell receptor beta chains below was sequenced from the same sample in a study of cytotoxic CD8 clonotypes in ibrutinib-treated CLL. Method: immunoSEQ multiplex PCR; TCRdb's copy keeps in-frame clones and lacks some. The sample holds about 130,000 clones, under 90% seen once. Material: PBMCs, obtained after 24 months of ibrutinib treatment. The receptors derive from a human donor with chronic lymphocytic leukemia.

This clone was seen only once. This chain links TRBV4-1 with TRBJ1-1; 10 bases agree with TRBD1. This CDR3 spans 17 amino acids. The trim removed 2 bases at V and 0 bases at J, leaving 6 bases unmatched. Germline lookup yields CDR1 MGHRA and CDR2 YSYEKL. This CDR3 reads CASSQYTGQGMNTEAFF. The CDR3 DNA follows: TGCGCCAGCAGCCAATATACGGGACAGGGGATGAACACTGAAGCTTTCTTT.

The chain combines TRBV19 with TRBJ1-5; TRBD1 is a possible D gene (5 bases). CDR3 length equals 14 residues. Trimming pared 5 bases from V and 5 bases from J, leaving 13 bases between. Germline V gene data show CDR1 as LNHDA and CDR2 as SQIVND (reference sequence). The CDR3 spells CASSQRRGDQPQHF. DNA for the CDR3: TGTGCCAGTAGTCAACGACGGGGGGATCAGCCCCAGCATTTT.

The gene calls are TRBV7-7 and TRBJ2-5; the D gene is possibly TRBD2 (5 bases). The CDR3 loop spans 14 amino acids. Germline V gene sequence: CDR1 SSHAT, CDR2 FNYEAQ (reference sequence). V dropped 3 bases and J dropped 5 bases, with 13 bases sitting between them. In nucleotides, the CDR3 is TGTGCCAGCAGCTTTTCCGGACCGGGGGAGACCCAGTACTTC. It is translated as CASSFSGPGETQYF.

Here the CDR3 reads CASSLGLTGNTEAFF. Written as DNA, the CDR3 is TGTGCCAGCAGCTTGGGTTTAACAGGGAACACTGAAGCTTTCTTT. This sequence joins TRBV5-4 and TRBJ1-1; TRBD1 is a possible D gene (5 bases). Trimming cost V 0 bases and J 1 base, with 10 bases left between them. Germline CDR1 reads SGHNT; CDR2 reads YYREEE (reference sequence). The CDR3 is 15 amino acids. The entire variable domain, with the rest obtained from reference TRBV5-4 and TRBJ1-1, is as follows: ETGVTQSPTHLIKTRGQQVTLRCSSQSGHNTVSWYQQALGQGPQFIFQYYREEENGRGNFPPRFSGLQFPNYSSELNVNALELDDSALYLCASSLGLTGNTEAFFGQGTRLTVV.

The chain links TRBV6-5 to TRBJ2-3; TRBD2 might be the D (6 bases). The CDR3 covers 14 residues. Germline CDR1 reads MNHEY; CDR2 reads SVGAGI. Trimming shortened V by 7 bases and J by 6 bases, and 17 bases separated the two germline ends. CDR3 in amino acids: CASKGRGTGDTQYF. CDR3 sequence (DNA): TGTGCCAGCAAGGGCCGCGGGACTGGCGATACGCAGTATTTT.

This rearrangement joins TRBV23-1 to TRBJ1-5; no reliable D call. TRBV23-1 is an ORF, with its function uncertain. The ends were cut back, 11 bases at V and 4 bases at J, with 6 bases in the middle. This CDR3 comprises 10 residues. The DNA of the CDR3 is TGCGCCGGCCTAAATCAGCCCCAGCATTTT. This translates into CAGLNQPQHF.

The J gene is TRBJ1-4, the V gene TRBV7-9; D not certain. The CDR3 spans 15 residues. Germline V gene lookup returns CDR1 SEHNR and CDR2 FQNEAQ (reference sequence). Trimming removed 8 bases from V and 10 bases from J, with 23 bases in between. CDR3 sequence (DNA): TGTGCCAGCGGCGGCCCGGGGAAAACGGTGGGAAAACTGTTTTTT. This codes for CASGGPGKTVGKLFF.

This clone was counted between two and nine times. Sequence at one end of the junction differs from germline and may be a read error. The gene calls are TRBV30 and TRBJ1-5, with D perhaps TRBD1 (5 bases). The CDR3 runs 14 residues. Germline lookup yields CDR1 GTSNPN and CDR2 SVGIG (reference sequence). CDR3 nucleotide sequence: TGTGCCTGGGGTGTAGGGGTAGGCAATCAGCCCCAGCATTTT. It encodes CAWGVGVGNQPQHF.

V and J are TRBV30 and TRBJ2-3, with 7 bases that match TRBD1. Germline CDR1 is GTSNPN and CDR2 is SVGIG (reference sequence). The V segment lost 5 bases and the J segment 2 bases; nucleotides outside the gene matches: 7. CDR3 length equals 14 residues. The CDR3 spells CAWGRDSLTDTQYF. The CDR3 DNA reads as TGTGCCTGGGGAAGGGACAGCCTCACAGATACGCAGTATTTT. The full variable domain, rest sourced from reference TRBV30 and TRBJ2-3, is SQTIHQWPATLVQPVGSPLSLECTVEGTSNPNLYWYRQAAGRGLQLLFYSVGIGQISSEVPQNLSASRPQDRQFILSSKKLLLSDSGFYLCAWGRDSLTDTQYFGPGTRLTVL.

The rearrangement links TRBV11-2 to TRBJ2-7; maybe TRBD2 (6 bases). The CDR3 loop spans 13 amino acids. In germline, CDR1 is SGHAT, CDR2 FQNNGV. Trimming took off 1 base at V and 6 bases at J, with 10 bases between the two ends. In DNA, the CDR3 is TGTGCCAGCAGCTTAGGGGGAGGTCGCGAGCAGTACTTC. It codes for CASSLGGGREQYF.

The chain uses TRBV28 and TRBJ1-1; D unclear. The germline V gene has CDR1 MDHEN and CDR2 SYDVKM. The CDR3 sequence is 16 residues long. V shed 6 bases and J shed 5 bases, with 22 bases lying between them. The CDR3 nucleotides are TGTGCCAGCAGCCGGGTCGGGAGGGCGGGTAGGACTGAAGCTTTCTTT. This codes for CASSRVGRAGRTEAFF.

V usage is TRBV14 and J usage is TRBJ1-4; maybe TRBD1 (5 bases). The V gene's germline CDR1 is SGHDN and CDR2 FVKESK. Between the trimmed V and J ends, which lost 5 bases and 0 bases, there was a span of 10 bases. The CDR3 runs 15 residues. CDR3 sequence: CASSSQTATNEKLFF. The CDR3 coding sequence is TGTGCCAGCAGCTCCCAGACAGCAACTAATGAAAAACTGTTTTTT. Combining the CDR3 with reference TRBV14 and TRBJ1-4 gives the whole variable domain EAGVTQFPSHSVIEKGQTVTLRCDPISGHDNLYWYRRVMGKEIKFLLHFVKESKQDESGMPNNRFLAERTGGTYSTLKVQPAELEDSGVYFCASSSQTATNEKLFFGSGTQLSVL.

The table lists this clone with a few counts. The gene calls are TRBV27 and TRBJ2-2; D might be TRBD2 (6 bases). CDR3 size: 14 residues. Germline V gene data show CDR1 as MNHEY and CDR2 as SMNVEV (reference sequence). V lost 5 bases to trimming and J lost 1 base, with 8 bases between them. CDR3 residues: CASSGRGNTGELFF. Here the CDR3 DNA reads TGTGCCAGCAGTGGGCGGGGGAACACCGGGGAGCTGTTTTTT.

V is TRBV19 and J is TRBJ2-1; 7 bases map to TRBD2. The CDR3 sequence is 12 residues long. The junction had 4 bases not matched to a gene; V was cut back by 9 bases and J by 5 bases. Per germline, CDR1 LNHDA and CDR2 SQIVND (reference sequence). The CDR3 DNA is TGTGCCAGCGGGGGGTATGACAATGAGCAGTTCTTC. This codes for CASGGYDNEQFF. Using reference TRBV19 and TRBJ2-1 for the parts outside the CDR3, the full variable domain is DGGITQSPKYLFRKEGQNVTLSCEQNLNHDAMYWYRQDPGQGLRLIYYSQIVNDFQKGDIAEGYSVSREKKESFPLTVTSAQKNPTAFYLCASGGYDNEQFFGPGTRLTVL.

This chain uses TRBV18 with TRBJ1-6; D ambiguous. This CDR3 comprises 16 residues. V lost 3 bases and J lost 6, with 15 bases in between. The germline V gene has CDR1 KGHSH and CDR2 LQKENI. CDR3 bases: TGTGCCAGCTCACCCTTGAGCGCAGGAGGTAATTCACCCCTCCACTTT. Translated, it gives CASSPLSAGGNSPLHF.

The chain recombines TRBV7-9 with TRBJ2-2; TRBD1 agrees at 8 bases. The CDR3 is 15 residues long. The V gene's germline CDR1 is SEHNR and CDR2 FQNEAQ (reference sequence). Unmatched junction bases numbered 5, after V lost 4 bases and J lost 4 bases. CDR3 DNA: TGTGCCAGCAGCTGGGGACAGGAGGGCACCGGGGAGCTGTTTTTT. Its protein product is CASSWGQEGTGELFF. The variable domain in full, with the rest retrieved from reference TRBV7-9 and TRBJ2-2, is DTGVSQNPRHKITKRGQNVTFRCDPISEHNRLYWYRQTLGQGPEFLTYFQNEAQLEKSRLLSDRFSAERPKGSFSTLEIQRTEQGDSAMYLCASSWGQEGTGELFFGEGSRLTVL.

V usage is TRBV7-8 and J usage is TRBJ1-5, with TRBD1 identical over 9 bases. V lost 5 bases, J lost 9 bases, and 14 bases stayed unmatched. Germline V CDR1 and CDR2: SGHVS, FQNEAQ. CDR3 length equals 16 residues. The CDR3 DNA reads as TGTGCCAGCAGCCCCGAGGGACAGGGTGTCGGAGTGCCCCAGCATTTT. Translating it yields CASSPEGQGVGVPQHF.

This clone was seen just once. The J gene is TRBJ2-1, the V gene TRBV4-1, with TRBD2 identical over 7 bases. CDR1 MGHRA and CDR2 YSYEKL come from the germline V gene. This CDR3 is 18 amino acids long. J lost 0 bases, V lost 0 bases, and 8 bases had no gene match. The CDR3 DNA sequence: TGCGCCAGCAGCCAAGATCCCTTCGGGGGGAGCTCCTACAATGAGCAGTTCTTC. Amino acids: CASSQDPFGGSSYNEQFF.

The chain joins TRBV5-6 to TRBJ2-3; TRBD1 agrees at 7 bases. This CDR3 spans 13 amino acids. V lost 3 bases, J lost 5 bases, and 3 bases stayed unmatched. Germline V gene lookup returns CDR1 SGHDT and CDR2 YYEEEE. The CDR3: CASSSPGGDTQYF. CDR3 DNA sequence: TGTGCCAGCAGCTCGCCAGGGGGAGATACGCAGTATTTT.

The chain recombines TRBV7-9 with TRBJ2-7; a possible D gene is TRBD1 (6 bases). V was trimmed by 5 bases and J by 1 base, leaving 12 bases between them. Germline values: CDR1 SEHNR, CDR2 FQNEAQ (reference sequence). The CDR3 loop spans 14 amino acids. Here the CDR3 DNA reads TGTGCCAGCAGCATTACAGGGCCTTCCTACGAGCAGTACTTC. Translated, it gives CASSITGPSYEQYF.

The chain combines TRBV7-3 with TRBJ2-5, with D tentatively TRBD2 (5 bases). The V and J ends lost 5 bases and 5 bases respectively, with 21 bases between them. Germline values: CDR1 SGHTA, CDR2 FQGTGA. CDR3 length equals 16 residues. In DNA, the CDR3 is TGTGCCAGCAGCCCCAGAGCGAAGGGAGTAGGTGAGACCCAGTACTTC. Amino acids: CASSPRAKGVGETQYF.

In the case of this clone: Mismatch with germline at one junction end may stem from a read error. The chain employs TRBV18 and TRBJ2-1, with 10 bases fitting TRBD2. CDR3 size: 18 residues. The germline CDR1 and CDR2 sequences are KGHSH and LQKENI. DNA of the CDR3: TGTGTCAGCTCACCAGCGGGGACTAGCGAAATCTCCTACAATGAGCAGTTCTTC. It yields the protein CVSSPAGTSEISYNEQFF.

CDR3 sequence (DNA): TGTGCCAGCCAATCCACCCCGGGGGCGGTAGATACGCAGTATTTT. Amino acids: CASQSTPGAVDTQYF. The V gene is TRBV6-6, the J gene TRBJ2-3; D assignment may be TRBD1 or TRBD2 (6 bases each). The CDR3 runs 15 residues. V was cut by 8 bases and J by 5 bases, with 20 bases left in between. The germline gives CDR1 MNHNY, CDR2 SVGAGI (reference sequence).